Listed below are T cell receptor beta chains from one sample, sequenced in a study of lymphopenia after photon versus proton radiotherapy. Sequencing was performed with immunoSEQ multiplex PCR; in TCRdb, only in-frame clones are kept and a portion is missing. The sample has about 37,000 clones, more than 75% seen once. The material sequenced was peripheral blood, taken from a patient treated with photon-based radiotherapy. These receptors all come from a man aged 45 to 65 with gastric cancer. The CDR3 runs from the conserved cysteine through the conserved F or W. D genes are given only for firm matches. The size field is filled for only some rows; it gives once, few, many or a size class.

D gene | J gene | CDR3 length | clone size | V gene | CDR3 protein | CDR3 DNA
TRBD1 | TRBJ2-7 | 14 | NA | TRBV6-5 | CASSPGTAKDEQYF | TGTGCCAGCAGCCCCGGGACAGCGAAGGACGAGCAGTACTTC
NA | TRBJ1-3 | 17 | few | TRBV7-9 | CASSLIVTSAGGNTIYF | TGTGCCAGCAGCTTAATCGTGACCTCGGCCGGCGGGAACACCATATATTTT
NA | TRBJ2-7 | 15 | NA | TRBV18 | CASSPSLGFGNEQYF | TGTGCCAGCTCACCAAGTCTCGGGTTCGGGAACGAGCAGTACTTC
NA | TRBJ1-2 | 13 | NA | TRBV30 | CAWSVDRGEGYTF | TGTGCCTGGAGTGTCGATCGAGGAGAGGGCTACACCTTC
NA | TRBJ1-4 | 15 | medium-sized | TRBV28 | CASRPRGATNEKLFF | TGTGCCAGCAGGCCCCGGGGCGCAACTAATGAAAAACTGTTTTTT
NA | TRBJ1-2 | 15 | NA | TRBV19 | CASSMRNRETYGYTF | TGTGCCAGTAGTATGAGGAACAGAGAAACCTATGGCTACACCTTC
TRBD1 | TRBJ1-3 | 14 | NA | TRBV5-1 | CASSFGQGESTIYF | TGCGCCAGCAGCTTCGGACAGGGAGAAAGCACCATATATTTT
NA | TRBJ1-1 | 13 | NA | TRBV5-4 | CASSLAAGTEAFF | TGTGCCAGCAGCTTGGCCGCAGGGACTGAAGCTTTCTTT
TRBD2 | TRBJ2-1 | 16 | NA | TRBV4-1 | CASSQESLAGDNEQFF | TGCGCCAGCAGCCAAGAAAGTCTAGCGGGAGACAATGAGCAGTTCTTC
TRBD1 | TRBJ2-2 | 16 | once | TRBV12-5 | CASGLVLQGATGELFF | TGTGCTAGTGGTTTGGTCCTACAGGGGGCGACCGGGGAGCTGTTTTTT
NA | TRBJ1-5 | 13 | NA | TRBV19 | CAKGTAINQPQHF | TGTGCCAAGGGGACGGCGATCAATCAGCCCCAGCATTTT
TRBD2 | TRBJ2-5 | 14 | once | TRBV5-1 | CASSLVGGQETQYF | TGCGCCAGCAGCTTGGTGGGGGGGCAAGAGACCCAGTACTTC
NA | TRBJ1-1 | 15 | NA | TRBV18 | CASSAGPGGNTEAFF | TGTGCCAGCTCGGCGGGACCCGGCGGGAACACTGAAGCTTTCTTT
NA | TRBJ2-1 | 16 | NA | TRBV7-6 | CASSLSGLPGENEQFF | TGTGCCAGCAGCTTATCGGGACTGCCGGGTGAGAATGAGCAGTTCTTC
NA | TRBJ1-2 | 12 | NA | TRBV25-1 | CASSEIGYGYTF | TGTGCCAGCAGTGAAATCGGCTATGGCTACACCTTC
NA | TRBJ1-5 | 14 | NA | TRBV5-6 | CASSFYDSNQPQHF | TGTGCCAGCAGCTTCTACGATAGCAATCAGCCCCAGCATTTT
NA | TRBJ1-2 | 14 | NA | TRBV19 | CASSIRLVTYGYTF | TGTGCCAGTAGTATAAGGCTCGTGACCTATGGCTACACCTTC
NA | TRBJ1-4 | 15 | once | TRBV21-1 | CASSKGAGDNEKLFF | TGTGCCAGCAGCAAAGGGGCGGGAGATAATGAAAAACTGTTTTTT
NA | TRBJ1-5 | 19 | NA | TRBV23-1 | CASSQSRQGNRSCNQPQHF | TGCGCCAGCAGTCAATCAAGGCAGGGAAATAGGTCGTGCAATCAGCCCCAGCATTTT
TRBD2 | TRBJ2-7 | 19 | NA | TRBV5-1 | CASSLERGRLAGHSYEQYF | TGCGCCAGCAGCTTGGAAAGGGGGAGACTAGCGGGACACTCCTACGAGCAGTACTTC
NA | TRBJ1-1 | 15 | NA | TRBV30 | CAWSNVGVGNTEAFF | TGTGCCTGGAGTAACGTCGGGGTCGGGAACACTGAAGCTTTCTTT
TRBD1 | TRBJ1-5 | 17 | NA | TRBV19 | CASSIGDSSYSNQPQHF | TGTGCCAGTAGTATTGGGGACAGCTCATATAGCAATCAGCCCCAGCATTTT
TRBD2 | TRBJ2-5 | 19 | NA | TRBV28 | CASSFPWDGASGSRETQYF | TGTGCCAGCAGTTTCCCCTGGGATGGGGCTAGCGGGAGTCGGGAGACCCAGTACTTC
NA | TRBJ2-7 | 14 | once | TRBV6-6 | CASVRRTPNYEQYF | TGTGCCAGCGTTAGAAGGACACCCAACTACGAGCAGTACTTC
NA | TRBJ1-1 | 13 | NA | TRBV18 | CASSRLTPPEAFF | TGTGCCAGCTCACGTCTAACCCCCCCTGAAGCTTTCTTT
TRBD1 | TRBJ1-2 | 14 | NA | TRBV6-6 | CASRATGTGNGYTF | TGTGCCAGCAGGGCTACCGGGACAGGGAATGGCTACACCTTC
NA | TRBJ1-1 | 15 | NA | TRBV11-2 | CASSSTGGPNTEAFF | TGTGCCAGCAGTTCCACGGGGGGGCCGAACACTGAAGCTTTCTTT
NA | TRBJ2-7 | 16 | once | TRBV7-8 | CASRPSGTAKTYEQYF | TGTGCCAGCCGCCCATCCGGGACTGCGAAAACCTACGAGCAGTACTTC
NA | TRBJ2-7 | 14 | NA | TRBV28 | CASSLYASDHEQYF | TGTGCCAGCAGTTTATACGCATCGGACCACGAGCAGTACTTC
NA | TRBJ1-1 | 11 | NA | TRBV6-1 | CASSRGTEAFF | TGTGCCAGCTCCCGAGGCACTGAAGCTTTCTTT
NA | TRBJ2-5 | 14 | NA | TRBV6-6 | CASSYSGSQETQYF | TGTGCCAGCAGTTACTCGGGCAGCCAAGAGACCCAGTACTTC
TRBD1 | TRBJ1-1 | 13 | NA | TRBV30 | CAWGQGPHTEAFF | TGTGCCTGGGGACAGGGGCCCCACACTGAAGCTTTCTTT
NA | TRBJ2-5 | 18 | NA | TRBV2 | CASSNLPSSPVYQETQYF | TGTGCCAGCAGTAACCTCCCCTCGTCTCCGGTGTACCAAGAGACCCAGTACTTC
NA | TRBJ1-3 | 15 | once | TRBV25-1 | CASSESGSSGNTIYF | TGTGCCAGCAGTGAATCCGGGAGCTCTGGAAACACCATATATTTT
NA | TRBJ1-2 | 12 | NA | TRBV7-8 | CASSLRGEGYTF | TGTGCCAGCAGCCTAAGGGGTGAGGGCTACACCTTC
TRBD1 | TRBJ2-1 | 16 | NA | TRBV11-3 | CASSLEGTGVRNEQFF | TGTGCCAGCAGCTTAGAGGGGACAGGGGTTAGAAATGAGCAGTTCTTC
TRBD1 | TRBJ1-1 | 15 | once | TRBV10-1 | CASSEATGGNTEAFF | TGCGCCAGCAGTGAGGCGACAGGGGGGAACACTGAAGCTTTCTTT
TRBD2 | TRBJ2-1 | 16 | NA | TRBV7-2 | CASSLQGLAGPNEQFF | TGTGCCAGCAGCCTCCAGGGACTAGCGGGGCCAAATGAGCAGTTCTTC
TRBD1 | TRBJ2-4 | 13 | once | TRBV25-1 | CAAADRAKNIQYF | TGTGCCGCCGCGGACAGGGCCAAAAACATTCAGTACTTC
TRBD2 | TRBJ2-7 | 13 | NA | TRBV6-6 | CASSRGSSYEQYF | TGTGCCAGCAGCCGCGGGAGTTCCTACGAGCAGTACTTC
NA | TRBJ2-1 | 15 | NA | TRBV5-1 | CASSLVSAAYNEQFF | TGCGCCAGCAGCTTGGTTAGCGCCGCCTACAATGAGCAGTTCTTC
NA | TRBJ2-5 | 13 | NA | TRBV28 | CASSLVGRQTQYF | TGTGCCAGCAGTTTAGTCGGGCGCCAGACCCAGTACTTC
NA | TRBJ2-7 | 16 | NA | TRBV5-1 | CASSGTLSGHSYEQYF | TGCGCCAGCAGCGGAACCCTAAGCGGGCACTCCTACGAGCAGTACTTC
NA | TRBJ2-5 | 16 | NA | TRBV7-9 | CASSLASGAGVETQYF | TGTGCCAGCAGCTTAGCGTCGGGGGCAGGGGTGGAGACCCAGTACTTC
TRBD1 | TRBJ2-1 | 16 | NA | TRBV11-3 | CASSHSVRGGPNEQFF | TGTGCCAGCAGCCATTCTGTCCGAGGGGGCCCCAATGAGCAGTTCTTC
NA | TRBJ2-5 | 14 | NA | TRBV19 | CASSILAGTETQYF | TGTGCCAGTAGTATTCTTGCGGGTACAGAGACCCAGTACTTC
NA | TRBJ1-1 | 14 | NA | TRBV6-1 | CASSESYPHTEAFF | TGTGCCAGCAGTGAATCATATCCTCATACTGAAGCTTTCTTT
NA | TRBJ2-1 | 14 | NA | TRBV7-2 | CASSFLRDSSQQFF | TGTGCCAGCAGCTTCCTTCGGGACTCCTCTCAGCAGTTCTTC
TRBD1 | TRBJ1-4 | 13 | NA | TRBV2 | CASTGQTNEKLFF | TGTGCCAGCACGGGACAGACAAATGAAAAACTGTTTTTT
NA | TRBJ1-5 | 13 | NA | TRBV7-2 | CASSLTPDQPQHF | TGTGCCAGCAGCTTAACCCCTGATCAGCCCCAGCATTTT
TRBD2 | TRBJ2-2 | 18 | NA | TRBV27 | CASSLRGPLAGGTGELFF | TGTGCCAGCAGTTTACGCGGCCCACTAGCGGGAGGGACCGGGGAGCTGTTTTTT
NA | TRBJ1-4 | 15 | NA | TRBV5-1 | CASSRSGVRDEKLFF | TGCGCCAGCAGCAGATCCGGGGTTCGGGATGAAAAACTGTTTTTT
NA | TRBJ1-1 | 13 | NA | TRBV28 | CASSPTMNTEAFF | TGTGCCAGCAGTCCTACAATGAACACTGAAGCTTTCTTT
TRBD2 | TRBJ2-1 | 12 | NA | TRBV10-3 | CAISDAGTSQFF | TGTGCCATCAGTGATGCCGGGACTAGTCAGTTCTTC